A single T cell receptor (beta chain) is shown here with its context. The record originates from a study of cytomegalovirus exposure and HLA in healthy donors. The PCR employed 60 Vbeta primers together with 13 Jbeta primers. Assay used: immunoSEQ multiplex PCR; TCRdb lists only in-frame clones, some missing. Altogether 120,000 or so clones are present, 81% being singletons, with the ten largest covering 1.8%. Germline V gene lookup returns CDR1 MNHNY and CDR2 SVGAGI (reference sequence). Trimming at V came to 2 bases and at J to 2 bases, leaving 6 bases not matched to a gene. The CDR3 runs 16 residues.

The sequenced sample was PBMCs. This clonotype was obtained from a man between 18 and 29 years old in good health and CMV-seronegative. The V gene is TRBV6-6, the J gene TRBJ1-3; 7 bases map to TRBD1. The CDR3 nucleotides are TGTGCCAGCAGTTACACGACAGGGCATACTGGAAACACCATATATTTT. It is translated as CASSYTTGHTGNTIYF.